This T cell receptor (beta chain) was sequenced for a study of siplizumab effects on memory and regulatory T cells. Some 100,000 TCR templates per sample were assayed. Only in-frame clones appear in the TCRdb table, and some are missing; sequencing was by immunoSEQ multiplex PCR. The sample records around 110,000 clones, about 94% being singletons. Germline-derived CDR1 and CDR2 are MGHRA and YSYEKL. This CDR3 is built from 16 residues. V lost 4 bases and J lost 1; bases outside the gene matches: 6. The sequenced sample consisted of non-Treg CD4+ T cells sorted from blood. This rearrangement joins TRBV4-1 to TRBJ2-1; 8 positions match TRBD1. The sequence came from a human donor in good health. The CDR3 loop reads CASSPLGTGSYNEQFF. The CDR3 DNA is TGCGCCAGCAGCCCGCTCGGGACAGGATCCTACAATGAGCAGTTCTTC.